These 26 T cell receptor beta chains share one sample of origin, sequenced in a study of blood T cell repertoires in COVID-19. Using immunoSEQ multiplex PCR, the repertoire was profiled, and TCRdb retains in-frame clones only, with some absent. Of 270,000 or so clones listed, around 88% are singletons. The sample was PBMCs or T cells enriched from blood (not recorded which). Every receptor here comes from a woman between 40 and 55 years old with acute COVID-19.

The chain employs TRBV27 and TRBJ2-5; D gene ambiguous. In germline, CDR1 is MNHEY, CDR2 SMNVEV (reference sequence). The CDR3 totals 12 residues. The ends were cut back, 6 bases at V and 0 bases at J, with 5 bases in the middle. The CDR3 bases are TGTGCCAGCAGGAACTACCAAGAGACCCAGTACTTC. Translation: CASRNYQETQYF.

The chain has TRBV4-3 and TRBJ1-1; D ambiguous. V gave up 2 bases and J gave up 1 base, with 14 bases separating them. From germline, CDR1 is LGHNA and CDR2 YSLEER. The CDR3 consists of 16 residues. The DNA of the CDR3 is TGCGCCAGCAGCCAAAACTACGGGAGTCAGAACACTGAAGCTTTCTTT. It codes for CASSQNYGSQNTEAFF.

The V and J genes are TRBV7-8 and TRBJ2-1; 13 bases are a match to TRBD2. After removal of 5 bases from V and 8 bases from J, the junction contained 9 bases not matched to a gene. Germline assignment: CDR1 SGHVS and CDR2 FQNEAQ. The CDR3 runs 16 residues. The CDR3 loop is CASSQKTSGRMDEQFF. CDR3 DNA sequence: TGTGCCAGCAGCCAGAAGACTAGCGGGAGGATGGATGAGCAGTTCTTC.

The chain employs TRBV2 and TRBJ1-2; 7 bases fit TRBD1. Trimming removed 3 bases from V and 8 bases from J; junction bases left unmatched: 6. The germline V gene has CDR1 SNHLY and CDR2 FYNNEI. The CDR3 spans 13 residues. Here the CDR3 DNA reads TGTGCCAGCAGTGAGGGACAGTTTGGAGGCTACACCTTC. Translation gives CASSEGQFGGYTF.

This chain uses TRBV7-2 with TRBJ2-2, with D perhaps matching TRBD2 (5 bases). CDR3 length equals 17 residues. CDR1 is SGHTA and CDR2 is FQGNSA in the germline V gene. The V gene lost 5 bases and the J gene lost 2 bases, with 18 bases spanning the gap. This chain's CDR3 is CASSPDPEGSNTGELFF. The CDR3 DNA reads TGTGCCAGCAGCCCCGACCCTGAAGGGAGTAACACCGGGGAGCTGTTTTTT.

This chain connects TRBV2 to TRBJ1-2; weak D call: TRBD1 (5 bases). Trimming left V 6 bases short and J 8 bases short, with 25 bases between. This CDR3 spans 16 amino acids. Germline V gene lookup returns CDR1 SNHLY and CDR2 FYNNEI. CDR3: CASSAQIKDTLTGYTF. The DNA of the CDR3 is TGTGCCAGCAGCGCTCAAATAAAGGACACGCTTACGGGCTACACCTTC.

The chain has TRBV27 and TRBJ1-6; 9 bases fit TRBD1. The V gene's germline CDR1 is MNHEY and CDR2 SMNVEV (reference sequence). This CDR3 is built from 15 residues. The V segment lost 5 bases and the J segment 10 bases; nucleotides outside the gene matches: 9. The CDR3 region has the DNA TGTGCCAGCAGTGGGACAGGGACGCCGGGGTCACCCCTCCACTTT. Residues: CASSGTGTPGSPLHF.

The chain employs TRBV12-3 or TRBV12-4 and TRBJ2-1; D unclear. Trimming removed 3 bases from V and 14 bases from J, with 8 bases in between. The CDR3 covers 10 residues. CDR3 coding DNA: TGTGCCAGCAGTTTGCGAAAGAAGTTCTTC. This codes for CASSLRKKFF.

The rearrangement uses TRBV5-1 and TRBJ2-5; TRBD2 agrees at 7 bases. The germline V gene encodes CDR1 SGHRS and CDR2 YFSETQ. V lost 7 bases and J lost 4; bases outside the gene matches: 13. The CDR3 covers 15 residues. The CDR3, as DNA: TGCGCCAGCGGCGGGGGTTCTGGTTTTGGAGAGACCCAGTACTTC. Amino acid sequence: CASGGGSGFGETQYF.

This rearrangement joins TRBV7-9 to TRBJ1-1, with 7 bases aligning to TRBD1. The V segment lost 2 bases and the J segment 8 bases; nucleotides outside the gene matches: 5. Looked up from germline, CDR1 is SEHNR and CDR2 is FQNEAQ (reference sequence). This CDR3 spans 13 amino acids. As DNA, the CDR3 is TGTGCCAGCAGCTTAACCCGGACAGGCGAAGCTTTCTTT. Translated, it gives CASSLTRTGEAFF.

In its sample, this clone was seen a few times. The chain couples TRBV11-2 to TRBJ2-7; 7 bases line up with TRBD1. The CDR3 totals 13 residues. The germline V gene encodes CDR1 SGHAT and CDR2 FQNNGV. Losses at the gene ends were 5 bases for V and 3 bases for J; bases not matched to a gene: 4. The CDR3 spells CASSPDRIYEQYV. The CDR3 region has the DNA TGTGCCAGCAGCCCGGACAGGATCTACGAGCAGTACGTC.

Turning to this clone: In the same sample, other DNA sequences code for this CDR3. The chain's CDR3 is CASSPGLAYNEQFF. In DNA form, the CDR3 reads TGTGCCAGCAGCCCGGGACTAGCTTACAATGAGCAGTTCTTC. V gene TRBV7-2 combines with J gene TRBJ2-1; 9 bases map to TRBD2. The trim removed 5 bases at V and 4 bases at J, leaving 3 bases unmatched. The CDR3 extends over 14 amino acids. Looked up from germline, CDR1 is SGHTA and CDR2 is FQGNSA.

The rearrangement links TRBV11-3 to TRBJ2-2; 10 nucleotides align to TRBD1. This CDR3 spans 16 amino acids. V dropped 5 bases and J dropped 5; count of bases not matched to a gene: 8. Looked up from germline, CDR1 is SGHNT and CDR2 is YENEEA. Here the CDR3 DNA reads TGTGCCAGCAGCCCGCCCGGGACAGGGGTTACCGGGGAGCTGTTTTTT. Residues: CASSPPGTGVTGELFF.

The V and J genes are TRBV6-5 and TRBJ2-5; D is perhaps TRBD1 (7 bases). Trimming shortened V by 6 bases and J by 6 bases, and 14 bases separated the two germline ends. Germline V gene sequence: CDR1 MNHEY, CDR2 SVGAGI. This CDR3 spans 13 amino acids. This CDR3 reads CASREGAGKTQYF. CDR3 bases: TGTGCCAGCAGGGAGGGGGCTGGGAAGACCCAGTACTTC.

The J gene is TRBJ1-4, the V gene TRBV5-1; 8 bases fit TRBD1. Unmatched junction bases numbered 8, after V lost 0 bases and J lost 4 bases. This CDR3 region has 17 residues. CDR1 and CDR2 (germline): SGHRS, YFSETQ. CDR3 protein: CASSLEPQGARNEKLFF. CDR3 in DNA: TGCGCCAGCAGCTTGGAGCCTCAGGGGGCCCGTAATGAAAAACTGTTTTTT.

This sequence joins TRBV19 and TRBJ1-2, with TRBD1 matching over 10 bases. From germline, CDR1 is LNHDA and CDR2 SQIVND (reference sequence). This CDR3 comprises 14 residues. V lost 3 bases to trimming and J lost 8 bases; unmatched junction nucleotides: 6. CDR3 sequence reads: CASSMDRGTMGYTF. The CDR3 DNA reads as TGTGCCAGTAGTATGGACAGGGGGACGATGGGCTACACCTTC.

V is TRBV28 and J is TRBJ1-5; 8 bases line up with TRBD1. With 7 bases clipped from V and 10 bases from J, the junction kept 15 bases outside the gene matches. The CDR3 totals 15 residues. Germline V CDR1 and CDR2: MDHEN, SYDVKM. The CDR3 sequence: CASTSPRTGLEPQHF. CDR3 DNA: TGTGCCAGCACCTCCCCACGGACAGGGCTTGAACCCCAGCATTTT.

This clone was observed a single time. The chain combines TRBV2 with TRBJ1-2; D call uncertain. The CDR3 runs 12 residues. With 7 bases removed from V and 6 bases from J, the gap between germline ends came to 12 bases. Germline lookup yields CDR1 SNHLY and CDR2 FYNNEI. The CDR3 here is CASKEGSDGYTF. CDR3 DNA sequence: TGTGCCAGCAAGGAGGGATCGGATGGCTACACCTTC.

The chain employs TRBV11-3 and TRBJ2-2; D is perhaps TRBD1 (5 bases). The CDR3 has 16 amino acids. The germline V and J ends were trimmed by 6 bases and 6 bases, with 20 bases remaining between them. The V gene's germline CDR1 is SGHNT and CDR2 YENEEA. This CDR3 is CASSFRQPVDAGELFF. CDR3 sequence (DNA): TGTGCCAGCAGTTTTAGACAGCCCGTCGACGCCGGGGAGCTGTTTTTT.

This clone was found once. The gene calls are TRBV9 and TRBJ2-5; TRBD2 aligns across 7 bases. From germline, CDR1 is SGDLS and CDR2 YYNGEE. The CDR3 spans 13 residues. The V gene end was trimmed by 6 bases and the J gene end by 7 bases; junction bases not matched to a gene: 9. DNA for the CDR3: TGTGCCAGCAACCTGGGCGGGAGCGGGACCCAGTACTTC. Its protein product is CASNLGGSGTQYF.

V and J are TRBV19 and TRBJ2-1, with TRBD2 matching 11 bases. The CDR3 spans 18 residues. V trimming: 3 bases; J trimming: 7 bases; junction bases outside the gene matches: 14. Germline V gene lookup returns CDR1 LNHDA and CDR2 SQIVND (reference sequence). The CDR3 region has the DNA TGTGCCAGTAGTATTGTGACTAGCGGGATTAGCGCGTGGAATGAGCAGTTCTTC. This sequence encodes CASSIVTSGISAWNEQFF.

This clone was counted between two and nine times. The J gene is TRBJ2-2, the V gene TRBV28; D remains ambiguous. The CDR3 is made up of 12 amino acids. The V and J ends lost 1 base and 8 bases respectively, with 5 bases between them. Germline V gene sequence: CDR1 MDHEN, CDR2 SYDVKM. CDR3 loop: CASSLSFGELFF. The DNA of the CDR3 is TGTGCCAGCAGTTTATCGTTTGGGGAGCTGTTTTTT.

This clone was picked up a small number of times. The CDR3 DNA reads TGCGCCAGCAGCGCCGGGACAGGGGCCCAACCTAACTATGGCTACACCTTC. Translating gives CASSAGTGAQPNYGYTF. J is TRBJ1-2 and V is TRBV5-1; 10 nucleotides line up with TRBD1. CDR3 length equals 17 residues. The V segment lost 4 bases and the J segment 0 bases; nucleotides outside the gene matches: 9. Germline lookup yields CDR1 SGHRS and CDR2 YFSETQ.

The chain links TRBV9 to TRBJ2-2, with D possibly TRBD1 on 5 matching bases. Trimming removed 4 bases from V and 6 bases from J, with 10 bases in between. The length of the CDR3 is 13 residues. CDR1 and CDR2 from the germline V gene are SGDLS and YYNGEE. In DNA, the CDR3 is TGTGCCAGCAGCCTTCAGGGCTCCGGGGAGCTGTTTTTT. Amino acid sequence: CASSLQGSGELFF.

This rearrangement joins TRBV30 to TRBJ1-2; tentative D call: TRBD1 (5 bases). V was shortened by 2 bases and J by 2 bases, with 12 bases between the two germline ends. The length of the CDR3 is 14 residues. Germline-derived CDR1 and CDR2 are GTSNPN and SVGIG (reference sequence). CDR3 coding DNA: TGTGCCTGGAGTAAACAGCAGGGAAACTATGGCTACACCTTC. Amino acids: CAWSKQQGNYGYTF.

The rearrangement uses TRBV28 and TRBJ1-6, with 8 bases aligning to TRBD1. Trimming removed 5 bases from V and 0 bases from J; junction bases left unmatched: 3. The CDR3 totals 16 residues. CDR1 and CDR2 (germline): MDHEN, SYDVKM. CDR3 coding DNA: TGTGCCAGCAGTGTTACAGGGGGCTCCTATAATTCACCCCTCCACTTT. This gives the protein CASSVTGGSYNSPLHF.